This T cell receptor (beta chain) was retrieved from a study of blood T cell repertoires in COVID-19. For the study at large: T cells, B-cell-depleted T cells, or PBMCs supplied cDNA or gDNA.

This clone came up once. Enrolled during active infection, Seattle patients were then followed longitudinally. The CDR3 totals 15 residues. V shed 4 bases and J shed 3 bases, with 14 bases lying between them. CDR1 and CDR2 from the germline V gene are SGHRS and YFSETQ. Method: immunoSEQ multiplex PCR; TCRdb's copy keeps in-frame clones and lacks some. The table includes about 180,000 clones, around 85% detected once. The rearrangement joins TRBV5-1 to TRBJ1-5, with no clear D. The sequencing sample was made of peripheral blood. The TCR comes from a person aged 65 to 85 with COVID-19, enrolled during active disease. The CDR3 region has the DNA TGCGCCAGCAGCCCCAACCCAGGCTCCAATCAGCCCCAGCATTTT. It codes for CASSPNPGSNQPQHF. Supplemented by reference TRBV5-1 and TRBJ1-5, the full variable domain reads KAGVTQTPRYLIKTRGQQVTLSCSPISGHRSVSWYQQTPGQGLQFLFEYFSETQRNKGNFPGRFSGRQFSNSRSEMNVSTLELGDSALYLCASSPNPGSNQPQHFGDGTRLSIL.